This T cell receptor beta chain was recovered during a study of blood T cell repertoires in COVID-19. Looking at the study overall: The United States, Italy and Spain were the sources of the acute and convalescent COVID-19 samples.

Measured with immunoSEQ multiplex PCR; TCRdb has only the in-frame clones, and not every one. The sample carries 150,000 to 200,000 clones, about 86% recorded once. The clonotype was recovered from a woman aged 55-75 years with COVID-19, enrolled during active disease. Sequencing input: peripheral blood.

The chain's CDR3 is CASSLPGVGNQPQHF. CDR3 sequence (DNA): TGTGCCAGCAGCCTTCCGGGGGTCGGCAATCAGCCCCAGCATTTT. V is TRBV6-2 or TRBV6-3 and J is TRBJ1-5, with D maybe TRBD1 (5 bases). V lost 6 bases and J lost 2, with 14 bases in between. This CDR3 region has 15 residues. The germline CDR1 and CDR2 sequences are MNHEY and SVGEGT.